The source of this T cell receptor (beta chain) is a study of PD-1 blockade in classical Hodgkin lymphoma. On the study more broadly: Nivolumab dosed at 3 mg/kg went to patients intravenously every 2 weeks.

Per germline, CDR1 SGHTA and CDR2 FQGNSA. Between the trimmed V and J ends, which lost 1 base and 6 bases, there was a span of 7 bases. The CDR3 sequence is 13 residues long. With respect to this clone: Its matching antigen is unknown.

After autologous stem cell transplantation all patients relapsed, and prior brentuximab vedotin exposure differed between cohorts. Best outcomes ranged across complete response, partial response and progressive disease. Repertoires were generated with immunoSEQ multiplex PCR, while TCRdb's copy carries only in-frame clones and drops some. The sample lists 40,000 to 45,000 clones, about three quarters occurring once. General study findings and limits: Excluded were patients who started nivolumab under 1 year after ASCT, a group that had lower diversity. The origin of the repertoire differences remains undefined, with disease activity or prior therapy as possible causes.

Source: peripheral blood mononuclear cells (PBMCs), taken at baseline. The V call is TRBV7-2, the J call TRBJ1-5; no definite D call. The TCR comes from a human donor with classical Hodgkin lymphoma. CDR3 residues: CTSSLESGQPQHF. The CDR3 DNA follows: TGTACCAGCAGCTTAGAGTCCGGTCAGCCCCAGCATTTT.